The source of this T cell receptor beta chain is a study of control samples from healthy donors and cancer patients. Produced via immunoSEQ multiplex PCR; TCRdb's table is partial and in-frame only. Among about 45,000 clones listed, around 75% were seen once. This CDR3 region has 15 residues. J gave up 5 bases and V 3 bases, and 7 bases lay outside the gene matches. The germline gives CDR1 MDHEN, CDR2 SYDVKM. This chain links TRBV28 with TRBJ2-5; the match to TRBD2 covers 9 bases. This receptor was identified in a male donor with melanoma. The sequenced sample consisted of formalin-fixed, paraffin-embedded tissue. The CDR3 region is CASSFAGGPGETQYF. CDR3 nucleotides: TGTGCCAGCAGTTTTGCGGGAGGGCCCGGGGAGACCCAGTACTTC. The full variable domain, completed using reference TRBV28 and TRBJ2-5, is DVKVTQSSRYLVKRTGEKVFLECVQDMDHENMFWYRQDPGLGLRLIYFSYDVKMKEKGDIPEGYSVSREKKERFSLILESASTNQTSMYLCASSFAGGPGETQYFGPGTRLLVL.